These 6 T cell receptor beta chains came from one sample sequenced in a study of CD4+ T cells in melanoma. TCRdb's table, derived via immunoSEQ multiplex PCR, lists solely in-frame clones and lacks some. The data show about 14,000 clones, under 80% seen once. The sequencing input was cells from a culture (not recorded whether cultured in vitro). The source of these receptors is a human donor with melanoma.

The V call is TRBV27, the J call TRBJ2-7; TRBD1 agrees at 7 bases. The J segment lost 3 bases and the V segment lost 6 bases, leaving 17 bases of the junction unmatched. The length of the CDR3 is 17 residues. Germline CDR1 reads MNHEY; CDR2 reads SMNVEV (reference sequence). The CDR3 here is CASSPRNEQGPNYEQYF. DNA for the CDR3: TGTGCCAGCAGCCCCCGAAATGAACAGGGGCCGAACTACGAGCAGTACTTC.

The CDR3 loop reads CASSRQGAISSGNTIYF. The CDR3 DNA follows: TGCGCCAGCAGCCGACAGGGGGCAATTAGCTCTGGAAACACCATATATTTT. The V gene is TRBV5-1, the J gene TRBJ1-3, with 10 bases that match TRBD1. The CDR3 is made up of 17 amino acids. The trim removed 4 bases at V and 0 bases at J, leaving 7 bases unmatched. The V gene's germline CDR1 is SGHRS and CDR2 YFSETQ.

The J gene is TRBJ1-6, the V gene TRBV15; 10 bases fit TRBD1. CDR1 LNHNV and CDR2 YYDKDF come from the germline V gene (reference sequence). The CDR3 sequence is 15 residues long. Trimming took 5 bases from V and 6 from J; bases not matched to a gene: 4. The CDR3 sequence is CATSRRDRGNSPLHF. The CDR3 DNA reads as TGTGCCACCAGCCGACGGGACAGGGGTAATTCACCCCTCCACTTT.

The chain is built from TRBV7-3 and TRBJ1-1, with D maybe TRBD1 (5 bases). This CDR3 is 16 amino acids long. Between the trimmed V and J ends, which lost 5 bases and 0 bases, there was a span of 16 bases. Germline-derived CDR1 and CDR2 are SGHTA and FQGTGA. The CDR3 DNA reads as TGTGCCAGCAGCCCAGAGGGGAGAAGAATGAACACTGAAGCTTTCTTT. Translation gives CASSPEGRRMNTEAFF. Full variable domain (missing parts from reference TRBV7-3 and TRBJ1-1): GAGVSQTPSNKVTEKGKYVELRCDPISGHTALYWYRQSLGQGPEFLIYFQGTGAADDSGLPNDRFFAVRPEGSVSTLKIQRTERGDSAVYLCASSPEGRRMNTEAFFGQGTRLTVV.

There are a few counts of this clone. The chain links TRBV5-1 to TRBJ2-7; tentative D call: TRBD1 (6 bases). V was pared by 2 bases and J by 2 bases, with 11 bases between. Per germline, CDR1 SGHRS and CDR2 YFSETQ. This CDR3 spans 14 amino acids. CDR3 sequence reads: CASSLGTTTYEQYF. In DNA, the CDR3 is TGCGCCAGCAGCTTAGGGACAACAACCTACGAGCAGTACTTC.

The genes are TRBV6-5 and TRBJ1-2; no firm D call. V shed 4 bases and J shed 4 bases, with 13 bases lying between them. Germline values: CDR1 MNHEY, CDR2 SVGAGI. The length of the CDR3 is 14 residues. CDR3 sequence (DNA): TGTGCCAGCAGTTTCCTCGACACCAGCTATGGCTACACCTTC. Amino acids: CASSFLDTSYGYTF.